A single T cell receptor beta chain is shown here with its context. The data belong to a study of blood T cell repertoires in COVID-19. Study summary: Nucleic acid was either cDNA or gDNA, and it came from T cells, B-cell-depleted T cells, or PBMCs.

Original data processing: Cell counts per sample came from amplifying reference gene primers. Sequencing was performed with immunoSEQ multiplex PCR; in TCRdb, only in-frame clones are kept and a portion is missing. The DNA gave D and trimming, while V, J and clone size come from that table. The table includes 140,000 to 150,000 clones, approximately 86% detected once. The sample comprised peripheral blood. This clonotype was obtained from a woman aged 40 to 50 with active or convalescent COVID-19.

The CDR3 sequence: CATRLGLRYTF. The CDR3 nucleotides are TGCGCCACGCGGCTGGGACTTCGCTACACCTTC. The chain carries TRBV5-1 and TRBJ1-2; a weak D match, TRBD1 (5 bases). The CDR3 totals 11 residues. CDR1 and CDR2 from the germline V gene are SGHRS and YFSETQ. V lost 9 bases, J lost 9 bases, and 15 bases lay in between.